Listed below are T cell receptor beta chains from one sample, sequenced in a study of blood T cell repertoires in COVID-19. Here immunoSEQ multiplex PCR was the method, and the copy in TCRdb shows in-frame clones only, minus some. The repertoire holds some 120,000 clones, with roughly 83% as singletons. Specimen: peripheral blood. The origin of the receptors is a woman aged 70-85 years with acute or convalescent COVID-19. CDR3s include the opening cysteine and the closing phenylalanine or tryptophan. A D gene is named only where the DNA matches it firmly. Only part of the rows carry a size: once, few, many, or a class if the clone is expanded.

cdr3_aa: CASSRTQGAQDEQFF; cdr3_nt: TGTGCCAGCTCACGAACACAGGGGGCGCAGGATGAGCAGTTCTTC; cdr3_length: 15; d_call: TRBD1; clone_size: few; v_call: TRBV18; j_call: TRBJ2-1
cdr3_aa: CASSETVGGGTGNTIYF; cdr3_nt: TGCGCCAGCAGTGAGACGGTCGGCGGTGGAACTGGAAACACCATATATTTT; cdr3_length: 17; d_call: -; clone_size: -; v_call: TRBV10-1; j_call: TRBJ1-3
cdr3_aa: CASSLPSYGYTF; cdr3_nt: TGCGCCAGCAGCCTTCCCAGTTATGGCTACACCTTC; cdr3_length: 12; d_call: -; clone_size: -; v_call: TRBV5-1; j_call: TRBJ1-2
cdr3_aa: CASSQAFREQYF; cdr3_nt: TGTGCCAGCAGCCAAGCATTTAGAGAGCAGTACTTC; cdr3_length: 12; d_call: -; clone_size: -; v_call: TRBV3-1/TRBV3-2; j_call: TRBJ2-7
cdr3_aa: CAWSSGSGDEQYF; cdr3_nt: TGTGCCTGGAGTTCGGGCAGCGGGGACGAGCAGTACTTC; cdr3_length: 13; d_call: TRBD2; clone_size: -; v_call: TRBV30; j_call: TRBJ2-7
cdr3_aa: CASATELNTEAFF; cdr3_nt: TGTGCCAGCGCGACAGAATTGAACACTGAAGCTTTCTTT; cdr3_length: 13; d_call: -; clone_size: -; v_call: TRBV2; j_call: TRBJ1-1
cdr3_aa: CASSTPGRNQPQHF; cdr3_nt: TGTGCCAGCAGCACACCAGGGCGTAATCAGCCCCAGCATTTT; cdr3_length: 14; d_call: -; clone_size: -; v_call: TRBV7-2; j_call: TRBJ1-5
cdr3_aa: CASTSRGGSNQPQHF; cdr3_nt: TGTGCCAGCACCTCACGGGGGGGCAGCAATCAGCCCCAGCATTTT; cdr3_length: 15; d_call: -; clone_size: -; v_call: TRBV6-5; j_call: TRBJ1-5
cdr3_aa: CASSQGGSSEQFF; cdr3_nt: TGTGCCAGCAGCCAAGGAGGGAGCTCTGAGCAGTTCTTC; cdr3_length: 13; d_call: -; clone_size: -; v_call: TRBV4-2; j_call: TRBJ2-1
cdr3_aa: CASSAVETQYF; cdr3_nt: TGTGCCAGCAGCGCAGTGGAGACCCAGTACTTC; cdr3_length: 11; d_call: -; clone_size: once; v_call: TRBV11-2; j_call: TRBJ2-5
cdr3_aa: CASSLGLAGPDEQFF; cdr3_nt: TGTGCCAGCAGTCTAGGACTAGCGGGTCCCGATGAGCAGTTCTTC; cdr3_length: 15; d_call: TRBD2; clone_size: -; v_call: TRBV2; j_call: TRBJ2-1
cdr3_aa: CASSRPGQSYNEQFF; cdr3_nt: TGTGCCAGCAGTCGACCCGGACAGTCCTACAATGAGCAGTTCTTC; cdr3_length: 15; d_call: -; clone_size: -; v_call: TRBV6-5; j_call: TRBJ2-1
cdr3_aa: CASYRGDRDNSPLHF; cdr3_nt: TGTGCCAGTTACCGTGGGGACAGGGATAATTCACCCCTCCACTTT; cdr3_length: 15; d_call: TRBD1; clone_size: few; v_call: TRBV6-5; j_call: TRBJ1-6
cdr3_aa: CASSRTGSSYNEQFF; cdr3_nt: TGTGCCAGCAGCCGGACAGGGAGCTCCTACAATGAGCAGTTCTTC; cdr3_length: 15; d_call: TRBD1; clone_size: -; v_call: TRBV7-9; j_call: TRBJ2-1
cdr3_aa: CASSQDRTPNNEQFF; cdr3_nt: TGTGCCAGCAGCCAAGATCGGACACCTAACAATGAGCAGTTCTTC; cdr3_length: 15; d_call: -; clone_size: -; v_call: TRBV4-2; j_call: TRBJ2-1
cdr3_aa: CASGVDEQFF; cdr3_nt: TGTGCCAGTGGAGTCGATGAGCAGTTCTTC; cdr3_length: 10; d_call: -; clone_size: -; v_call: TRBV19; j_call: TRBJ2-1
cdr3_aa: CASSIWGQNYGYTF; cdr3_nt: TGTGCCAGTAGTATATGGGGACAGAACTATGGCTACACCTTC; cdr3_length: 14; d_call: TRBD1; clone_size: medium-sized; v_call: TRBV19; j_call: TRBJ1-2
cdr3_aa: CASSESRDSPLHF; cdr3_nt: TGCGCCAGCAGTGAGTCGCGGGATTCACCCCTCCACTTT; cdr3_length: 13; d_call: -; clone_size: -; v_call: TRBV10-2; j_call: TRBJ1-6
cdr3_aa: CASSLLAGNYNEQFF; cdr3_nt: TGTGCCAGCAGCCTACTAGCGGGGAATTACAATGAGCAGTTCTTC; cdr3_length: 15; d_call: TRBD2; clone_size: -; v_call: TRBV28; j_call: TRBJ2-1
cdr3_aa: CASSPGLASWVTDTQYF; cdr3_nt: TGTGCCAGCAGTCCTGGACTAGCGAGTTGGGTGACAGATACGCAGTATTTT; cdr3_length: 17; d_call: TRBD2; clone_size: -; v_call: TRBV7-9; j_call: TRBJ2-3
cdr3_aa: CASSEAEGGYGYTF; cdr3_nt: TGTGCCAGCAGTGAAGCAGAGGGAGGGTATGGCTACACCTTC; cdr3_length: 14; d_call: -; clone_size: -; v_call: TRBV2; j_call: TRBJ1-2
cdr3_aa: CASSLTGNNQPQHF; cdr3_nt: TGTGCCAGCAGTTTAACAGGGAACAATCAGCCCCAGCATTTT; cdr3_length: 14; d_call: -; clone_size: -; v_call: TRBV6-5; j_call: TRBJ1-5
cdr3_aa: CASSLGTGAYEQYF; cdr3_nt: TGTGCCAGCAGTTTAGGGACAGGGGCCTACGAGCAGTACTTC; cdr3_length: 14; d_call: TRBD1; clone_size: few; v_call: TRBV27; j_call: TRBJ2-7
cdr3_aa: CASSMGGSSYNEQFF; cdr3_nt: TGCGCCAGCAGCATGGGAGGCAGCTCCTACAATGAGCAGTTCTTC; cdr3_length: 15; d_call: -; clone_size: few; v_call: TRBV4-1; j_call: TRBJ2-1